These 18 T cell receptor beta chains were sequenced from one sample in a study of monozygotic twins with inflammatory bowel disease. TCRdb re-analyzed the 5' RACE reads; it lists each CDR3 protein once, without DNA. The table counts approximately 160,000 distinct CDR3 sequences; about 7.4% lies in the top ten. Material: blood. The receptors derive from a human donor with ulcerative colitis or Crohn's disease, or a healthy co-twin of an affected twin (not recorded which).

The V call is TRBV20-1, the J call TRBJ2-3; absent DNA, TCRdb's TRBD1 call cannot be checked. This CDR3 comprises 15 residues. From germline, CDR1 is DFQATT and CDR2 SNEGSKA (reference sequence). The chain's CDR3 is CSARDRLGGSDTQYF.

The chain has TRBV7-2 and TRBJ2-7; the D gene TCRdb calls, TRBD2, cannot be checked with no DNA. CDR3 length: 15 amino acids. Germline CDR1 reads SGHTA; CDR2 reads FQGNSA. The CDR3 is CASSLGGPTNYEQYF.

The chain couples TRBV28 to TRBJ1-1. CDR3 length: 15 residues. Germline assignment: CDR1 MDHEN and CDR2 SYDVKM. CDR3 in amino acids: CASSPPLRKNTEAFF.

The chain is built from TRBV6-5 and TRBJ2-7; TCRdb picks TRBD2, but there is no DNA to check that call. The CDR3 totals 17 residues. Germline V gives CDR1 MNHEY, CDR2 SVGAGI. The CDR3 sequence is CASSYPTSGWTAYEQYF.

The rearrangement links TRBV28 to TRBJ2-4; with no DNA, the TCRdb D assignment of TRBD1 cannot be verified. The germline gives CDR1 MDHEN, CDR2 SYDVKM. This CDR3 spans 14 amino acids. CDR3 amino acids: CASSWQGRGGIQYF. The full variable domain, with the rest looked up from reference TRBV28 and TRBJ2-4, is DVKVTQSSRYLVKRTGEKVFLECVQDMDHENMFWYRQDPGLGLRLIYFSYDVKMKEKGDIPEGYSVSREKKERFSLILESASTNQTSMYLCASSWQGRGGIQYFGAGTRLSVL.

The chain joins TRBV27 to TRBJ2-3; the D call from TCRdb, TRBD2, cannot be confirmed without DNA. From germline, CDR1 is MNHEY and CDR2 SMNVEV (reference sequence). CDR3 size: 15 residues. The CDR3: CASSVTTSGGGTQYF.

The chain couples TRBV30 to TRBJ2-7; the D call from TCRdb, TRBD1, cannot be confirmed without DNA. The germline V gene has CDR1 GTSNPN and CDR2 SVGIG (reference sequence). This CDR3 is 13 amino acids long. The CDR3 sequence: CAWNPGQVYEQYF. Full variable domain (rest looked up from reference TRBV30 and TRBJ2-7): SQTIHQWPATLVQPVGSPLSLECTVEGTSNPNLYWYRQAAGRGLQLLFYSVGIGQISSEVPQNLSASRPQDRQFILSSKKLLLSDSGFYLCAWNPGQVYEQYFGPGTRLTVT.

The gene calls are TRBV12-3 or TRBV12-4 and TRBJ1-4; TCRdb's D call of TRBD1 is untestable without DNA. This CDR3 spans 19 amino acids. This CDR3 reads CASRPPNRGGGPGREKLFF.

This rearrangement joins TRBV7-8 to TRBJ2-7. Germline V gives CDR1 SGHVS, CDR2 FQNEAQ. CDR3 length: 14 amino acids. Here the CDR3 reads CASSSSGFFYEQYF. Using reference TRBV7-8 and TRBJ2-7 for the parts outside the CDR3, the full variable domain is GAGVSQSPRYKVAKRGQDVALRCDPISGHVSLFWYQQALGQGPEFLTYFQNEAQLDKSGLPSDRFFAERPEGSVSTLKIQRTQQEDSAVYLCASSSSGFFYEQYFGPGTRLTVT.

V gene TRBV5-1 combines with J gene TRBJ2-7; TCRdb indicates TRBD1, and absent DNA this call remains unverified. This CDR3 is 14 amino acids long. CDR1 is SGHRS and CDR2 is YFSETQ in the germline V gene. The CDR3: CAGSLAVPEREQYF.

This sequence joins TRBV20-1 and TRBJ1-2; TCRdb calls TRBD1, which cannot be checked without DNA. The CDR3 extends over 13 amino acids. The germline gives CDR1 DFQATT, CDR2 SNEGSKA (reference sequence). The chain's CDR3 is CSARQPGSYGYTF.

The V gene is TRBV27, the J gene TRBJ2-7; absent DNA, TCRdb's TRBD2 call cannot be checked. Germline CDR1 MNHEY, CDR2 SMNVEV (reference sequence). This CDR3 contains 13 residues. CDR3 amino acids: CASSLRATGRQYF.

V gene TRBV5-1 combines with J gene TRBJ2-3; the D call from TCRdb, TRBD1, cannot be confirmed without DNA. The V gene's germline CDR1 is SGHRS and CDR2 YFSETQ. The CDR3 has 15 residues. CDR3 loop: CASSLISGSTDTQYF. The whole variable domain, filled in from reference TRBV5-1 and TRBJ2-3, reads KAGVTQTPRYLIKTRGQQVTLSCSPISGHRSVSWYQQTPGQGLQFLFEYFSETQRNKGNFPGRFSGRQFSNSRSEMNVSTLELGDSALYLCASSLISGSTDTQYFGPGTRLTVL.

The genes are TRBV12-3 or TRBV12-4 and TRBJ2-7; the TCRdb D gene call, TRBD1, has no DNA to confirm it. The CDR3 extends over 14 amino acids. CDR3 residues: CASSEDRGGYEQYF.

V and J are TRBV28 and TRBJ2-7. Germline V lookup: CDR1 MDHEN, CDR2 SYDVKM. This CDR3 comprises 13 residues. The CDR3 is CASTFGRAYEQYF.

This chain connects TRBV5-4 to TRBJ2-1; TCRdb names TRBD2, which stays unverified in the absence of DNA. This CDR3 comprises 15 residues. Per the germline V gene, CDR1 is SGHNT and CDR2 is YYREEE (reference sequence). This CDR3 reads CASSVRDYAGFEQFF.

J is TRBJ2-5 and V is TRBV20-1. The germline gives CDR1 DFQATT, CDR2 SNEGSKA (reference sequence). The CDR3 has 11 residues. CDR3 in amino acids: CSARGQETQYF.

This chain uses TRBV28 with TRBJ1-1; TCRdb reports TRBD1, a call that lacks DNA to check it against. CDR1 and CDR2 from the germline V gene are MDHEN and SYDVKM. This CDR3 is 16 amino acids long. The CDR3 reads CASRRTGGLFVTEAFF.